This TCR beta chain was sequenced during a study of OX40 agonist ivuxolimab in advanced cancers. Germline V gene sequence: CDR1 MNHNS, CDR2 SASEGT. This CDR3 is built from 14 residues. The J segment lost 7 bases and the V segment lost 7 bases, leaving 10 bases of the junction unmatched. Clones were sequenced by immunoSEQ multiplex PCR, and TCRdb holds only the in-frame ones, with some missing. The sample holds around 100,000 clones, almost 90% seen once. V usage is TRBV6-1 and J usage is TRBJ1-1, with TRBD1 matching 9 bases. The starting material was CD4+ or CD8+ T cells sorted from blood, obtained in a trial of the OX40 agonist ivuxolimab. This TCR was sampled from an adult with an advanced solid tumor such as melanoma, head and neck, liver or kidney cancer. This CDR3 reads CASNHRTGVIEAFF. The CDR3 coding sequence is TGTGCCAGCAACCACCGGACAGGGGTGATTGAAGCTTTCTTT.